These T cell receptor beta chains were read from a single sample in a study of blood T cell repertoires in COVID-19. Method: immunoSEQ multiplex PCR; TCRdb's copy keeps in-frame clones and lacks some. The table lists approximately 180,000 clones, 80% to 90% of them singletons. Sequenced material: peripheral blood. The receptors derive from a human donor with active or convalescent COVID-19. The donor label of this sample is uncertain. Each CDR3 is given with its conserved first and last residue. The order of the fields is D gene, V gene, J gene, clone size, CDR3 protein, CDR3 DNA. A D gene is named only where the DNA matches it firmly. Rows give clone size only sometimes, using once, few, many, or a class for an expanded clone.

>TRBD2|TRBV7-9|TRBJ2-7|NA
CASSRTSGTYEQYF
TGTGCCAGCAGCAGGACTAGCGGAACCTACGAGCAGTACTTC
>NA|TRBV30|TRBJ1-6|NA
CAWRLTGFYNSPLHF
TGTGCCTGGAGGCTGACAGGATTTTATAATTCACCCCTCCACTTT
>TRBD2|TRBV9|TRBJ2-1|NA
CASSAGLAVSYNEQFF
TGTGCCAGCAGCGCAGGACTAGCGGTCTCCTACAATGAGCAGTTCTTC
>NA|TRBV3-1/TRBV3-2|TRBJ1-6|NA
CASSQGRRGNSPLHF
TGTGCCAGCAGCCAAGGTCGCAGGGGTAATTCACCCCTCCACTTT
>TRBD1|TRBV5-1|TRBJ1-1|NA
CASSWGTGRPTEAFF
TGCGCCAGCAGCTGGGGGACAGGGAGACCCACTGAAGCTTTCTTT
>NA|TRBV28|TRBJ2-7|NA
CASSLGGLYEQYF
TGTGCCAGCAGTTTAGGGGGGTTGTACGAGCAGTACTTC
>TRBD2|TRBV7-9|TRBJ2-2|NA
CASSPGLVPGELFF
TGTGCCAGCAGCCCGGGACTAGTGCCCGGGGAGCTGTTTTTT
>TRBD1|TRBV24-1|TRBJ2-1|NA
CATSDPHGTGDLNEQFF
TGTGCCACCAGTGACCCACACGGGACAGGGGACCTCAATGAGCAGTTCTTC
>NA|TRBV19|TRBJ2-7|NA
CASSISPDLQSQYF
TGTGCCAGTAGTATCTCCCCCGATCTACAGTCGCAGTACTTC
>NA|TRBV2|TRBJ1-2|NA
CASSPGHLYGYTF
TGTGCCAGCTCTCCGGGACACCTGTATGGCTACACCTTC
>NA|TRBV5-1|TRBJ1-1|NA
CASSLGAGLEAFF
TGCGCCAGCAGCTTGGGAGCGGGTCTAGAAGCTTTCTTT
>NA|TRBV11-2|TRBJ2-7|NA
CASSLVRGSYEQYF
TGTGCCAGCAGCTTAGTGCGGGGCTCCTACGAGCAGTACTTC
>NA|TRBV28|TRBJ1-3|NA
CASSPPRVENTIYF
TGTGCCAGCAGTCCCCCCAGGGTGGAAAACACCATATATTTT
>NA|TRBV28|TRBJ1-6|NA
CASSPDSYSYNSPLHF
TGTGCCAGCAGTCCGGACAGTTACTCCTATAATTCACCCCTCCACTTT
>TRBD2|TRBV7-2|TRBJ2-3|NA
CASSLAPLAGGTDTQYF
TGTGCCAGCAGCCTAGCTCCCCTAGCGGGGGGCACAGATACGCAGTATTTT
>NA|TRBV28|TRBJ1-5|NA
CASSLGRAGGITQHF
TGTGCCAGCAGTTTAGGGCGGGCAGGCGGTATAACCCAGCATTTT
>TRBD1|TRBV6-5|TRBJ1-2|NA
CASRIDRGGYGYTF
TGTGCCAGCAGGATCGACAGGGGAGGCTATGGCTACACCTTC
>TRBD1|TRBV28|TRBJ2-1|once
CASRQGQGVNEQFF
TGTGCCAGCAGACAAGGACAGGGGGTCAATGAGCAGTTCTTC
>NA|TRBV5-6|TRBJ2-2|NA
CASSFSQNTGELFF
TGTGCCAGCAGCTTCTCACAGAACACCGGGGAGCTGTTTTTT
>NA|TRBV18|TRBJ2-1|NA
CASSPPGLNSYNEQFF
TGTGCCAGCTCACCACCCGGACTCAACTCCTACAATGAGCAGTTCTTC
>NA|TRBV7-8|TRBJ1-1|NA
CASSSGTGMNTEAFF
TGTGCCAGCAGCTCTGGCACAGGGATGAACACTGAAGCTTTCTTT
>NA|TRBV6-1|TRBJ1-6|NA
CASSVTNYPSDSPLHF
TGTGCCAGCAGTGTAACCAACTATCCGAGTGATTCACCCCTCCACTTT
>TRBD1|TRBV15|TRBJ2-4|NA
CATSRAFRDRVNIQYF
TGTGCCACCAGCAGAGCGTTCCGGGACAGGGTAAACATTCAGTACTTC
>TRBD1|TRBV18|TRBJ1-2|NA
CASSPLWTGTNYGYTF
TGTGCCAGCTCACCACTGTGGACAGGGACTAACTATGGCTACACCTTC
>TRBD2|TRBV10-3|TRBJ2-1|NA
CAISDKLAGGDEQFF
TGTGCCATCAGTGACAAGCTAGCGGGGGGGGATGAGCAGTTCTTC
>TRBD2|TRBV27|TRBJ2-1|NA
CASSSRTSGGGSYNEQFF
TGTGCCAGCAGTTCCCGGACTAGCGGGGGTGGCTCCTACAATGAGCAGTTCTTC
>TRBD2|TRBV7-9|TRBJ2-4|NA
CASSLTGLAGEGNIQYF
TGTGCCAGCAGCTTAACGGGACTAGCGGGAGAAGGGAACATTCAGTACTTC
>NA|TRBV7-2|TRBJ1-5|NA
CASSLGLDGGGQPQHF
TGTGCCAGCAGCTTAGGCCTTGACGGGGGAGGTCAGCCCCAGCATTTT
>NA|TRBV2|TRBJ2-6|NA
CASSDQGLAGANVLTF
TGTGCCAGCAGTGATCAGGGGCTGGCTGGGGCCAACGTCCTGACTTTC
>TRBD2|TRBV3-1/TRBV3-2|TRBJ2-3|NA
CASSPRGGSGSEYKDTQYF
TGTGCCAGCAGCCCCCGCGGCGGTAGCGGGAGTGAGTATAAAGATACGCAGTATTTT
>NA|TRBV19|TRBJ1-4|NA
CASSIWGDEKLFF
TGTGCCAGTAGTATATGGGGAGATGAAAAACTGTTTTTT
>NA|TRBV5-1|TRBJ1-3|NA
CASGAVGGNTIYF
TGCGCCAGCGGGGCCGTTGGTGGAAACACCATATATTTT
>NA|TRBV12-3/TRBV12-4|TRBJ2-7|NA
CASSFLYEQYF
TGTGCCAGCAGTTTCTTATACGAGCAGTACTTC
>TRBD1|TRBV7-2|TRBJ1-2|NA
CASSKMDRGDGYTF
TGTGCCAGCAGCAAAATGGACAGGGGTGATGGCTACACCTTC
>NA|TRBV19|TRBJ2-5|NA
CASSIAAVQETQYF
TGTGCCAGTAGTATCGCGGCGGTACAAGAGACCCAGTACTTC
>TRBD2|TRBV27|TRBJ2-2|NA
CASSEGLVGELFF
TGTGCCAGCAGTGAGGGACTAGTCGGGGAGCTGTTTTTT
>NA|TRBV24-1|TRBJ2-1|NA
CATSDETSGNEQFF
TGTGCCACCAGTGATGAGACTAGTGGAAATGAGCAGTTCTTC
>TRBD2|TRBV10-3|TRBJ2-2|NA
CATRTSEKTTGELFF
TGTGCCACAAGAACTAGCGAGAAGACGACCGGGGAGCTGTTTTTT
>NA|TRBV6-5|TRBJ2-1|NA
CASSYGRTSYNEQFF
TGTGCCAGCAGTTACGGGCGGACATCCTACAATGAGCAGTTCTTC
>NA|TRBV4-1|TRBJ1-5|NA
CASSQDRAGGNQPQHF
TGCGCCAGCAGCCAAGATCGGGCGGGGGGCAATCAGCCCCAGCATTTT
>NA|TRBV5-5|TRBJ2-1|NA
CASSFSVTDYNEQFF
TGTGCCAGCAGCTTCTCTGTGACAGACTACAATGAGCAGTTCTTC
>TRBD1|TRBV5-4|TRBJ2-3|NA
CASTLIDRVEDTQYF
TGTGCCAGCACCCTTATAGACAGGGTGGAGGATACGCAGTATTTT
>TRBD1|TRBV10-2|TRBJ1-2|NA
CASTPGQGTYGYTF
TGCGCCAGCACACCGGGACAGGGGACCTATGGCTACACCTTC
>TRBD2|TRBV5-1|TRBJ2-1|NA
CASSLPSGSGHEQFF
TGCGCCAGCAGCTTGCCTAGCGGGAGTGGGCATGAGCAGTTCTTC
>TRBD1|TRBV6-5|TRBJ2-2|NA
CASRLDRGLTGELFF
TGTGCCAGCAGGTTGGACAGGGGCCTAACCGGGGAGCTGTTTTTT
>NA|TRBV1|TRBJ1-2|NA
CTSRGARGYGYTF
TGCACCAGCAGAGGGGCCCGCGGCTATGGCTACACCTTC
>TRBD1|TRBV5-4|TRBJ2-3|NA
CASSLQGAGDTQYF
TGTGCCAGCAGCTTACAGGGGGCGGGAGATACGCAGTATTTT
>TRBD2|TRBV5-1|TRBJ2-3|NA
CASSQTLGLAGDADTQYF
TGCGCCAGCAGCCAGACGCTGGGGCTAGCGGGAGATGCAGATACGCAGTATTTT